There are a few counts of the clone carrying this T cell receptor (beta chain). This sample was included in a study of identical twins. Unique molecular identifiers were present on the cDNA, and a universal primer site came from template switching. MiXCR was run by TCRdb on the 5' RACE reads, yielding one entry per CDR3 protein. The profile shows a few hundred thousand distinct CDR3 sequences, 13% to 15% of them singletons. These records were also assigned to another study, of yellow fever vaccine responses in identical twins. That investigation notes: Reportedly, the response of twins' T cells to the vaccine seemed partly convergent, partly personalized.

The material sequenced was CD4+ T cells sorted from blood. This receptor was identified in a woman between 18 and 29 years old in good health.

CDR3 bases: TGTGCCAGTAGTATAGGGGCCGGGACTAGCTACAATGAGCAGTTCTTC. Protein product: CASSIGAGTSYNEQFF. The chain carries TRBV19 and TRBJ2-1, with TRBD2 matching over 8 bases. Germline assignment: CDR1 LNHDA and CDR2 SQIVND (reference sequence). V shed 1 base and J 3 bases; nucleotides not matched to a gene: 5. The CDR3 spans 16 residues.